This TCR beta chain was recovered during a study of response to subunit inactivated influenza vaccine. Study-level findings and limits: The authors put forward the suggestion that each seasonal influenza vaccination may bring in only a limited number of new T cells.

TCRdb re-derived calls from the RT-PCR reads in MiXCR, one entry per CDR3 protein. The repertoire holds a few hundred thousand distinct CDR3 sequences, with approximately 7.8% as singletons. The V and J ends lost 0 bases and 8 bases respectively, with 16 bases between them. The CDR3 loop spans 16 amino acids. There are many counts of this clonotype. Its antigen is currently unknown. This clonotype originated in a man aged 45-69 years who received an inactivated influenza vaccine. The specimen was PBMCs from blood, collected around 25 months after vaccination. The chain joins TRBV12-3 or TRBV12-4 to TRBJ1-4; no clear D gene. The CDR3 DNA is TGTGCCAGCAGTTTAGCGGATCCGGGGAGGGTAGAAAAACTGTTTTTT. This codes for CASSLADPGRVEKLFF.